This record looks at one T cell receptor beta chain sequence and its context. This clone has more than one count but fewer than ten. There is no known antigen for this receptor. The record has no base qualities; no much larger clone is one base away. Genomic DNA was extracted from sorted cells with the Quick-DNA Microprep Kit. Amplification of TCRbeta DNA was done with the immunoSEQ hsTCRbeta kit, following the protocol from the manufacturer. TCRbeta libraries were sequenced on an Illumina MiSeq instrument. The paper's processing steps were these. Following removal of out-of-frame sequences, 2.4 million or so distinct TCRbeta sequences were retained, with an average of about 61,000 per individual. Each individual was scored using the number of some 150 previously reported CMV-associated TCRbeta sequences that the individual carried and the total number of productive distinct TCRbeta sequences. A beta-binomial model was reimplemented in Python, and scikit-learn random forests with default parameters were trained on data from the US cohort. Classifier performance on the Belgian cohort was reported as the median AUC with percentile confidence intervals calculated over 10,000 bootstrap iterations. The clones in this table, taken by TCRdb from immuneACCESS, are in-frame only. Not every clone is retained; where verified, under half of the shortfall comes from an unresolved V gene, and the cause of the rest is unknown. The V and J calls and clone size are taken from that table; D and trimming were inferred from the DNA. A total of 41,000 or so clones appear in this sample, around 75% of them only once. About 0.79% of the sample is taken by the ten largest.

The data are from a study of memory CD4+ T cells and cytomegalovirus serostatus (dated by TCRdb to between 2018 and 2021). Looking at the study overall: The cohort included approximately 35 healthy adults from Belgium, of whom 9 were CMV seropositive and 24 were CMV seronegative. To replicate a published TCR-based CMV serostatus classifier, the study sequenced CD4+ memory TCRbeta repertoires from a Belgian cohort whose cytomegalovirus serostatus was known. Overall study outcomes, separate from this receptor: Among the roughly 160 previously reported CMV-associated TCRbeta sequences, roughly 68 showed up in the CD4+ memory repertoires, with each one found in between one and five individuals. On the Belgian cohort, the classifier based on the original framework reached a median bootstrapped AUC of nearly 0.97, with a 95% CI of 0.76-1.00. The results were interpreted as suggesting that the CMV-associated TCR signature is largely present in the CD4+ memory repertoire. Unlike the original study, which covered naive and memory CD4+ and CD8+ populations, the Belgian study sequenced only CD4+CD45RO+ memory cells. For predicting CMV serostatus, the median bootstrapped AUC was about 0.95 using the original framework and 0.91 using a US-trained random forest.

Single viable CD3+CD4+CD8-CD45RO+ cells were sorted as memory CD4+ T cells on a FACSAria II. To determine CMV serostatus, a Roche Elecsys assay was used that detects serum IgG against CMV pp150, pp28, p38 and p52. Once the samples were thawed, total CD4+ T cells were enriched through positive selection using CD4 magnetic microbeads. Samples originated from another study that specifically interrogated the CD4+ T cell memory repertoire. Peripheral blood mononuclear cells were isolated and cryopreserved according to standard operating procedures, and serum was kept at -80 degrees C. The staining relied on CD3-PerCP (BW264/56), CD4-APC (RPA-T4), CD45RO-PE (UCHT1) and CD8-Pacific Orange (3B5) antibodies, and Sytox blue was used to exclude non-viable cells. Reading from cysteine to phenylalanine, the CDR3 counts 15 amino acids. CDR3 DNA is the only sequence kept; it has 45 bases, read in frame from the first base. The germline V gene specifies SGHTA as CDR1 and FQGTGA as CDR2. Between the V and J ends, shortened by 7 bases and 5 bases respectively, the junction contains 18 bases.

Specimen: memory CD4+ T cells from blood. The TCR originated in an adult in good health and CMV-seronegative. The chain links TRBV7-3 with TRBJ2-1; the D gene is possibly TRBD1 or TRBD2, with 6 bases matching each. DNA sequence: TGTGCCAGCACCCAAGGGGGGCCCGGCCACAATGAGCAGTTCTTC. Its coded protein is CASTQGGPGHNEQFF.